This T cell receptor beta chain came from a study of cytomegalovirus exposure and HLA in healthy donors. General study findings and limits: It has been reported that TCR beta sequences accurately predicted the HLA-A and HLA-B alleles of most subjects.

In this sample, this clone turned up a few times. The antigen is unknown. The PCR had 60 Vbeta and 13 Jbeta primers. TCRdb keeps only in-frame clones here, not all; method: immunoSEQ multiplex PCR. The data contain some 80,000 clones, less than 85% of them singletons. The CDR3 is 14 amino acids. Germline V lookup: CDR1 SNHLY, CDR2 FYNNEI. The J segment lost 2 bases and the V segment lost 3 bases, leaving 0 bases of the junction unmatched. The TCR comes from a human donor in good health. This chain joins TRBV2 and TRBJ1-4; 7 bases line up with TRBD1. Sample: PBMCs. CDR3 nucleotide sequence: TGTGCCAGCAGTGACAGGGGGACTAATGAAAAACTGTTTTTT. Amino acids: CASSDRGTNEKLFF.